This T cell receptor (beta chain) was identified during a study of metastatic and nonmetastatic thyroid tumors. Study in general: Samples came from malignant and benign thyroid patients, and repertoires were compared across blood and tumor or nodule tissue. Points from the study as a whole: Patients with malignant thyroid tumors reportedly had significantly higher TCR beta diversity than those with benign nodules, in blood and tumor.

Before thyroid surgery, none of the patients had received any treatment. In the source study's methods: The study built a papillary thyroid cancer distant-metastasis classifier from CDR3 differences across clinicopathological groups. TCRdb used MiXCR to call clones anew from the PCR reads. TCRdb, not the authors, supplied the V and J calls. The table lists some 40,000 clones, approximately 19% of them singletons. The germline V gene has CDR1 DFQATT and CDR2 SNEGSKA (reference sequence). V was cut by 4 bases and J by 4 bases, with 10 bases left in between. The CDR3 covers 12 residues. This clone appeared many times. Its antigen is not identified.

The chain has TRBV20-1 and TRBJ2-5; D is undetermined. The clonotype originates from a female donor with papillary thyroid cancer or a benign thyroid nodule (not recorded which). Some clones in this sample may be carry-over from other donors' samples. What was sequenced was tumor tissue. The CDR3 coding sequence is TGCAGTGCTATACATCAGTTAGAGACCCAGTACTTC. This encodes CSAIHQLETQYF.